Each of the 26 T cell receptor beta chains below was sequenced from the same sample in a study of blood T cell repertoires in COVID-19. Sequencing was performed with immunoSEQ multiplex PCR; in TCRdb, only in-frame clones are kept and a portion is missing. The repertoire holds over 200,000 clones, 92% seen once, with around 0.85% in the top ten. The specimen was peripheral blood. The origin of the receptors is a man aged 55 to 70 with COVID-19, enrolled during active disease.

The gene calls are TRBV4-2 and TRBJ1-2; D is ambiguous. This CDR3 spans 14 amino acids. The germline V gene has CDR1 LGHNA and CDR2 YNFKEQ. The V and J ends lost 4 bases and 5 bases respectively, with 14 bases between them. The CDR3 is CASSPPRASYGYTF. The CDR3 DNA follows: TGTGCCAGCAGCCCGCCGAGGGCTTCTTATGGCTACACCTTC.

The chain combines TRBV19 with TRBJ2-6; D perhaps matches TRBD1 (6 bases). The CDR3 spans 17 residues. Germline V lookup: CDR1 LNHDA, CDR2 SQIVND (reference sequence). V lost 3 bases, J lost 0 bases, and 12 bases lay in between. CDR3 sequence reads: CASSIGQLFSGANVLTF. In nucleotides, the CDR3 is TGTGCCAGTAGTATCGGACAGCTATTCTCTGGGGCCAACGTCCTGACTTTC.

V gene TRBV18 combines with J gene TRBJ1-4, with D unclear. Germline V gene lookup returns CDR1 KGHSH and CDR2 LQKENI. The CDR3 has 15 amino acids. V was clipped by 1 base and J by 0 bases, with 6 bases between them. The CDR3 coding sequence is TGTGCCAGCTCACCACGAGAAGCAACTAATGAAAAACTGTTTTTT. Translated, it gives CASSPREATNEKLFF.

The chain uses TRBV5-1 and TRBJ1-1, with D possibly being TRBD1 (6 bases). This CDR3 has 14 residues. The V gene's germline CDR1 is SGHRS and CDR2 YFSETQ. Trimming removed 4 bases at V and 1 base at J, with 11 bases between. The CDR3 DNA reads TGCGCCAGCAGCAGACTACAGGGGAACACTGAAGCTTTCTTT. Its protein is CASSRLQGNTEAFF.

V and J are TRBV6-5 and TRBJ2-1; D gene ambiguous. Trimming removed 6 bases at V and 5 bases at J, with 5 bases between. This CDR3 has 11 amino acids. Germline V CDR1 and CDR2: MNHEY, SVGAGI. CDR3 residues: CASRSNNEQFF. CDR3 in DNA: TGTGCCAGCAGATCTAACAATGAGCAGTTCTTC.

This clone has only one observation. The chain links TRBV11-3 to TRBJ2-1, with D tentatively TRBD2 (6 bases). This CDR3 is built from 15 residues. Trimming removed 5 bases from V and 8 bases from J, with 19 bases in between. CDR1 is SGHNT and CDR2 is YENEEA in the germline V gene. The CDR3 bases are TGTGCCAGCAGCCCGGAGGGTAGCCGGATGGATGAGCAGTTCTTC. It is translated as CASSPEGSRMDEQFF.

This clone was seen a few times. The CDR3 sequence: CASKDSPSYEQYF. In nucleotides, the CDR3 is TGTGCCAGCAAGGACAGCCCCTCCTACGAGCAGTACTTC. This chain joins TRBV28 and TRBJ2-7; maybe TRBD1 (6 bases). There are 13 residues in the CDR3. Germline V lookup: CDR1 MDHEN, CDR2 SYDVKM. The V and J ends lost 7 bases and 0 bases respectively, with 10 bases between them.

The chain carries TRBV2 and TRBJ2-6; D call uncertain. Trimming pared 6 bases from V and 3 bases from J, leaving 6 bases between. CDR3 size: 13 residues. Germline V lookup: CDR1 SNHLY, CDR2 FYNNEI. CDR3 residues: CASRKSGANVLTF. CDR3 coding DNA: TGTGCCAGCAGGAAGAGTGGGGCCAACGTCCTGACTTTC.

This clone appeared once. The J gene is TRBJ1-5, the V gene TRBV24-1, with 7 bases lining up with TRBD1. The CDR3 is 16 residues long. The ends lost 5 bases at V and 3 bases at J; junction bases unmatched: 9. Germline V gene sequence: CDR1 KGHDR, CDR2 SFDVKD. The DNA for the CDR3 is TGTGCCACCAGTGCTTCAGGGGGGACCTACAATCAGCCCCAGCATTTT. As protein: CATSASGGTYNQPQHF.

V gene TRBV3-1 (or the pseudogene TRBV3-2) combines with J gene TRBJ2-7, with D perhaps matching TRBD1 (6 bases). Germline CDR1 and CDR2: LGHDT and YNNKEL (reference sequence). This CDR3 has 15 residues. The germline V and J ends were trimmed by 1 base and 2 bases, with 12 bases remaining between them. Here the CDR3 DNA reads TGTGCCAGCAGCCAAGGCCAGGGGATGCCCTACGAGCAGTACTTC. Residues: CASSQGQGMPYEQYF.

The V call is TRBV19, the J call TRBJ2-7; the D is unclear. Germline-derived CDR1 and CDR2 are LNHDA and SQIVND (reference sequence). The CDR3 loop spans 10 amino acids. Deletions cut 4 bases from V and 4 bases from J, with 2 bases between. CDR3 DNA sequence: TGTGCCAGTAGTACGTACGAGCAGTACTTC. It codes for CASSTYEQYF.

V and J are TRBV27 and TRBJ2-1, with TRBD2 as a possible D gene (6 bases). CDR3 length: 15 residues. Germline V gives CDR1 MNHEY, CDR2 SMNVEV (reference sequence). Trimming shortened V by 4 bases and J by 6 bases, and 16 bases separated the two germline ends. The CDR3 reads CASSYRDSRSNEQFF. DNA of the CDR3: TGTGCCAGCAGTTACCGGGACTCCCGGTCCAATGAGCAGTTCTTC.

The chain links TRBV9 to TRBJ2-1; TRBD2 matches at 11 bases. The CDR3 runs to 15 residues. Germline CDR1 is SGDLS and CDR2 is YYNGEE. The junction had 8 bases not matched to a gene; V was cut back by 4 bases and J by 8 bases. CDR3 region: CASSPTSGGFYEQFF. CDR3 in DNA: TGTGCCAGCAGCCCTACTAGCGGGGGTTTCTATGAGCAGTTCTTC. The variable domain in full, completed from reference TRBV9 and TRBJ2-1, reads DSGVTQTPKHLITATGQRVTLRCSPRSGDLSVYWYQQSLDQGLQFLIQYYNGEERAKGNILERFSAQQFPDLHSELNLSSLELGDSALYFCASSPTSGGFYEQFFGPGTRLTVL.

The V and J genes are TRBV29-1 and TRBJ1-5; D is unresolved. Germline lookup yields CDR1 SQVTM and CDR2 ANQGSEA. The CDR3 length is 14 residues. V was pared by 4 bases and J by 0 bases, with 10 bases between. The CDR3 DNA reads as TGCAGCGTTGCCTTAGCTGATAGCAATCAGCCCCAGCATTTT. Residues: CSVALADSNQPQHF.

V usage is TRBV20-1 and J usage is TRBJ2-7, with D possibly TRBD2 on 5 matching bases. Germline V gene lookup returns CDR1 DFQATT and CDR2 SNEGSKA (reference sequence). The CDR3 runs 14 residues. V gave up 3 bases and J gave up 4 bases, with 16 bases separating them. CDR3 residues: CSASKPRAPYEQYF. The CDR3 nucleotides are TGCAGTGCTAGTAAACCGAGGGCCCCTTACGAGCAGTACTTC.

The table lists this clone with a count of one. CDR3 sequence reads: CASSTLRGITEAFF. As DNA, the CDR3 is TGTGCCAGCTCAACGCTCAGGGGCATAACTGAAGCTTTCTTT. J is TRBJ1-1 and V is TRBV18, with a weak D call TRBD1 (6 bases). The ends were cut back, 5 bases at V and 5 bases at J, with 15 bases in the middle. Germline CDR1 and CDR2: KGHSH and LQKENI. This CDR3 is 14 amino acids long.

V is TRBV21-1 and J is TRBJ1-1; the DNA was not compared with TRBD1, the D call given in the table. TRBV21-1 corresponds to a pseudogene. The CDR3 is made up of 15 amino acids. CDR3 protein: CASSKVETQGTEAFF. CDR3 sequence (DNA): TGTGCCAGCAGCAAAGTGGAGACACAGGGCACTGAAGCTTTCTTT.

With regard to this clone: A read error may produce the germline difference seen at one junction end. The chain recombines TRBV5-6 with TRBJ1-3, with D possibly TRBD1 on 6 matching bases. The germline CDR1 and CDR2 sequences are SGHDT and YYEEEE. The CDR3 spans 14 residues. The CDR3 loop is CASSPQPGQGPLAF. CDR3 in DNA: TGTGCCAGCAGTCCCCAACCGGGACAAGGACCCCTCGCTTTT.

The rearrangement uses TRBV28 and TRBJ1-4; D not certain. Trimming took off 3 bases at V and 2 bases at J, with 13 bases between the two ends. CDR3 length: 16 residues. Germline CDR1 and CDR2: MDHEN and SYDVKM. CDR3 sequence: CASSLNGESTNEKLFF. CDR3 in DNA: TGTGCCAGCAGTTTGAACGGGGAGTCGACTAATGAAAAACTGTTTTTT.

The chain combines TRBV5-1 with TRBJ2-1, with unresolved D. Germline loops: CDR1 SGHRS, CDR2 YFSETQ. Deletions cut 0 bases from V and 6 bases from J, with 7 bases between. The CDR3 extends over 13 amino acids. The DNA of the CDR3 is TGCGCCAGCAGCTTGGCCGTAGTCAATGAGCAGTTCTTC. It specifies CASSLAVVNEQFF. Full variable domain (remainder filled in from reference TRBV5-1 and TRBJ2-1): KAGVTQTPRYLIKTRGQQVTLSCSPISGHRSVSWYQQTPGQGLQFLFEYFSETQRNKGNFPGRFSGRQFSNSRSEMNVSTLELGDSALYLCASSLAVVNEQFFGPGTRLTVL.

The chain links TRBV4-3 to TRBJ1-1; possible D gene TRBD1, 5 bases. The germline V and J ends were trimmed by 3 bases and 2 bases, with 10 bases remaining between them. Germline V gives CDR1 LGHNA, CDR2 YSLEER. CDR3 length equals 14 residues. The chain's CDR3 is CASSQQGTNTEAFF. CDR3 nucleotide sequence: TGCGCCAGCAGCCAGCAGGGTACCAACACTGAAGCTTTCTTT.

The chain is built from TRBV21-1 and TRBJ1-2. TRBV21-1 is annotated as a pseudogene. This CDR3 is built from 14 residues. DNA for the CDR3: TGTGCCAGCACCCCTATGGGTAGGGGAGGCGGCTACACCTTC. This translates into CASTPMGRGGGYTF.

The chain has TRBV7-9 and TRBJ2-1, with D maybe TRBD2 (5 bases). Trimming removed 7 bases from V and 0 bases from J, with 16 bases in between. Germline V CDR1 and CDR2: SEHNR, FQNEAQ (reference sequence). This CDR3 comprises 16 residues. In DNA form, the CDR3 reads TGTGCCAGCATCCCCTGGCCTCGGGGCTCCTACAATGAGCAGTTCTTC. It specifies CASIPWPRGSYNEQFF.

The CDR3 here is CASSSGVGQVNEKLFF. The CDR3 region has the DNA TGTGCCAGCAGCTCAGGGGTGGGACAGGTTAATGAAAAACTGTTTTTT. The genes are TRBV5-8 and TRBJ1-4; 8 nucleotides align to TRBD1. The CDR3 length is 16 residues. Per germline, CDR1 SGHTS and CDR2 YDEGEE. Germline trimming cut 3 bases from V and 4 bases from J; bases unmatched to any gene: 8.

This clone has a single count. The V gene is TRBV4-1, the J gene TRBJ2-2; 11 nucleotides line up with TRBD1. Looked up from germline, CDR1 is MGHRA and CDR2 is YSYEKL. The CDR3 covers 15 residues. Germline trimming cut 3 bases from V and 7 bases from J; bases unmatched to any gene: 4. The DNA of the CDR3 is TGCGCCAGCAGCCAGGACAGGGGGCTGGGCGGGGAGCTGTTTTTT. This translates into CASSQDRGLGGELFF.

V usage is TRBV18 and J usage is TRBJ2-1; 8 nucleotides line up with TRBD2. Trimming cost V 3 bases and J 0 bases; bases outside gene matches: 7. From germline, CDR1 is KGHSH and CDR2 LQKENI. This CDR3 region has 17 residues. The CDR3 spells CASSPDAGTSSYNEQFF. In DNA, the CDR3 is TGTGCCAGCTCACCCGATGCCGGGACTAGCTCCTACAATGAGCAGTTCTTC.